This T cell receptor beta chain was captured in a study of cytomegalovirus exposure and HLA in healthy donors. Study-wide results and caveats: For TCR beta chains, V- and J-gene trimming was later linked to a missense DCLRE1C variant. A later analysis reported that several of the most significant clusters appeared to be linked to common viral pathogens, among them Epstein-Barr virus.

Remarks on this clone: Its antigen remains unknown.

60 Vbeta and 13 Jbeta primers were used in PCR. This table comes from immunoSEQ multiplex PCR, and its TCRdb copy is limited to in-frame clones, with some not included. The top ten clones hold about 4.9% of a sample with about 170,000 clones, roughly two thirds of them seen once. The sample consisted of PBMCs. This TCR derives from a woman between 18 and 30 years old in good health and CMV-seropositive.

The CDR3 bases are TGTGCCAGCAGCTTAAGAGGGCAGGGGAATTCACCCCTCCACTTT. Protein product: CASSLRGQGNSPLHF. The chain combines TRBV5-4 with TRBJ1-6; D might be TRBD1 (6 bases). The CDR3 is made up of 15 amino acids. V shed 2 bases and J shed 7 bases, with 13 bases lying between them. CDR1 and CDR2 (germline): SGHNT, YYREEE (reference sequence).